The rows below give T cell receptor beta chains drawn from one sample of a study of shared clonotypes between healthy human individuals. TCRdb's copy holds only in-frame clones and misses some; the assay was immunoSEQ multiplex PCR. The sample includes 450,000 to 500,000 clones, over 75% of them seen just once. Sequenced sample: PBMCs. These receptors originate from a woman in her thirties or forties in good health. Some clones in this sample may be carry-over from other donors' samples. Both conserved end residues are part of each CDR3. The D gene is left open where the match is weak. Not all rows give a size; the values are once, few, many and, for expanded clones, a class.

TRBJ2-1 TRBV7-9 TRBD2 - CASSATSGGWDEQFF TGTGCCAGCAGCGCGACTAGCGGGGGATGGGATGAGCAGTTCTTC
TRBJ2-2 TRBV7-2 TRBD1 - CASSLATGAAGELFF TGTGCCAGCAGCTTAGCGACAGGGGCAGCCGGGGAGCTGTTTTTT
TRBJ2-2 TRBV11-3 TRBD1 - CASSPSWGTADSGELFF TGTGCCAGCAGCCCCTCATGGGGGACAGCGGATTCCGGGGAGCTGTTTTTT
TRBJ1-2 TRBV4-1 - few CASSQWTNRFGYTF TGCGCCAGCAGCCAATGGACGAACCGTTTCGGCTACACCTTC
TRBJ2-3 TRBV7-6 TRBD1 - CASSLAWPGQVGDTQYF TGTGCCAGCAGCTTAGCTTGGCCGGGACAGGTAGGAGATACGCAGTATTTT
TRBJ2-2 TRBV7-9 - - CASSLWPNTGELFF TGTGCCAGCAGCTTATGGCCGAACACCGGGGAGCTGTTTTTT
TRBJ1-2 TRBV20-1 - - CSASLNGYTF TGCAGTGCTAGCTTGAATGGCTACACCTTC
TRBJ1-4 TRBV7-9 - - CASSLSRGATNEKLFF TGTGCCAGCAGCTTAAGTAGGGGTGCAACTAATGAAAAACTGTTTTTT
TRBJ2-7 TRBV4-1 - - CASSSARDNYEQYF TGCGCCAGCAGCTCGGCCCGGGACAACTACGAGCAGTACTTC
TRBJ1-1 TRBV30 - - CAWQIWTKTLNTEAFF TGTGCCTGGCAGATTTGGACAAAAACTTTGAACACTGAAGCTTTCTTT
TRBJ1-4 TRBV30 - - CAWSVWAGNEKLFF TGTGCCTGGAGTGTGTGGGCCGGTAATGAAAAACTGTTTTTT
TRBJ2-5 TRBV5-1 - few CASSLRLDQETQYF TGCGCCAGCAGCTTGAGGCTCGACCAAGAGACCCAGTACTTC
TRBJ2-7 TRBV5-8 TRBD1 - CASSPRGDRGVWEQYF TGTGCCAGCAGCCCCCGAGGGGACAGGGGGGTATGGGAGCAGTACTTC
TRBJ2-7 TRBV27 TRBD2 - CASSSRLAGVKEQYF TGTGCCAGCAGTTCTCGACTAGCGGGAGTGAAAGAGCAGTACTTC
TRBJ2-7 TRBV7-2 - few CASSLGPPGAYEQYF TGTGCCAGCAGCTTGGGACCCCCGGGGGCCTACGAGCAGTACTTC
TRBJ2-7 TRBV25-1 TRBD2 - CASSEIGRARSYEQYF TGTGCCAGCAGTGAGATCGGGAGGGCCCGCTCCTACGAGCAGTACTTC
TRBJ1-5 TRBV30 - - CAWSGGTSYSNQPQHF TGTGCCTGGAGTGGTGGGACATCCTATAGCAATCAGCCCCAGCATTTT
TRBJ2-1 TRBV2 - - CASSERREQFF TGTGCCAGCAGTGAACGTCGGGAGCAGTTCTTC
TRBJ2-3 TRBV7-7 - many CASSLGTGSTDTQYF TGTGCTAGCAGCCTGGGGACGGGGAGCACAGATACGCAGTATTTT
TRBJ1-2 TRBV6-1 - - CASSQDGSYGYTF TGTGCCAGCAGCCAGGACGGGTCGTATGGCTACACCTTC
TRBJ2-2 TRBV9 - - CASSVGGTGELFF TGTGCCAGCAGCGTAGGGGGAACCGGGGAGCTGTTTTTT
TRBJ1-5 TRBV5-4 - - CASSRAGENQPQHF TGTGCCAGCAGCCGGGCGGGGGAAAATCAGCCCCAGCATTTT
TRBJ2-5 TRBV19 - - CANLRQQETQYF TGTGCCAACCTCAGACAGCAAGAGACCCAGTACTTC
TRBJ2-7 TRBV6-6 TRBD1 few CASGPGQGPSEQYF TGTGCCAGCGGACCGGGACAGGGACCCTCCGAGCAGTACTTC
TRBJ2-4 TRBV7-2 - few CASSLELGSKNIQYF TGTGCCAGCAGCTTAGAGTTGGGGTCTAAAAACATTCAGTACTTC
TRBJ2-2 TRBV21-1 - - CASSKVHYTGELFF TGTGCCAGCAGCAAAGTACATTACACCGGGGAGCTGTTTTTT
TRBJ1-1 TRBV7-3 - once CASSLTIGTEAFF TGTGCCAGCAGCCTCACGATAGGAACTGAAGCTTTCTTT
TRBJ2-5 TRBV2 TRBD2 - CASGLRREVETQYF TGTGCCAGCGGGCTCCGGCGGGAGGTGGAGACCCAGTACTTC
TRBJ2-7 TRBV27 - - CASSLRTSYEQYF TGTGCCAGCAGTTTACGGACCTCCTACGAGCAGTACTTC
TRBJ1-5 TRBV10-3 - - CAISEDSNNQPQHF TGTGCCATCAGTGAAGATAGCAACAATCAGCCCCAGCATTTT
TRBJ1-1 TRBV21-1 - - CASSTYHTGGEERAEAFF TGTGCCAGCAGCACTTACCATACAGGGGGCGAGGAGAGGGCTGAAGCTTTCTTT
TRBJ1-1 TRBV28 TRBD1 - CAGSNAGGEVNTEAFF TGTGCCGGATCGAATGCAGGGGGCGAAGTGAACACTGAAGCTTTCTTT
TRBJ2-2 TRBV7-2 TRBD2 - CASSLVGGEDTGELFF TGTGCCAGCAGCTTAGTGGGAGGGGAGGACACCGGGGAGCTGTTTTTT
TRBJ1-3 TRBV9 - few CASSSGTPGNTIYF TGTGCCAGCAGCTCCGGGACACCTGGAAACACCATATATTTT
TRBJ1-2 TRBV5-1 - few CASSSSPTRGAGNDGYTF TGCGCCAGCAGCTCGAGCCCTACGAGAGGGGCGGGGAATGATGGCTACACCTTC
TRBJ1-5 TRBV6-4 TRBD1 many CASSETGDSNQPQHF TGTGCCAGCAGTGAGACAGGGGATAGCAATCAGCCCCAGCATTTT
TRBJ1-2 TRBV19 - - CASSIMGTFNYGYTF TGTGCCAGTAGTATAATGGGGACGTTCAACTATGGCTACACCTTC
TRBJ1-5 TRBV2 TRBD1 - CASRGGQSNQPQHF TGTGCCAGCAGGGGGGGACAGAGCAATCAGCCCCAGCATTTT
TRBJ2-1 TRBV19 TRBD2 - CASSILAGNSYNEQFF TGTGCCAGTAGTATCCTAGCGGGAAATTCTTACAATGAGCAGTTCTTC